These 9 T cell receptor beta chains originate from one sample sequenced in a study of blood T cell repertoires in COVID-19. Method: immunoSEQ multiplex PCR; TCRdb's copy keeps in-frame clones and lacks some. Of around 150,000 clones in the sample, approximately 84% were seen once. The sequencing input was peripheral blood. The receptors here all came from a man aged 35 to 55 with acute or convalescent COVID-19.

This clone was seen just once. This rearrangement joins TRBV28 to TRBJ1-5; the D gene is possibly TRBD1 (6 bases). Germline-derived CDR1 and CDR2 are MDHEN and SYDVKM. The length of the CDR3 is 15 residues. Trimming stripped 5 bases from V and 3 bases from J, with 14 bases between. CDR3 protein: CASSPAQGPNQPQHF. CDR3 nucleotide sequence: TGTGCCAGCAGTCCGGCCCAGGGGCCCAATCAGCCCCAGCATTTT. Complete variable domain (other parts from reference TRBV28 and TRBJ1-5): DVKVTQSSRYLVKRTGEKVFLECVQDMDHENMFWYRQDPGLGLRLIYFSYDVKMKEKGDIPEGYSVSREKKERFSLILESASTNQTSMYLCASSPAQGPNQPQHFGDGTRLSIL.

This clone appeared a single time. The rearrangement links TRBV7-2 to TRBJ2-2; D possibly corresponds to TRBD2 (6 bases). The CDR3 runs to 16 residues. V shed 5 bases and J shed 2 bases, with 15 bases lying between them. In germline, CDR1 is SGHTA, CDR2 FQGNSA. CDR3 DNA sequence: TGTGCCAGCAGCCCAGTGGGGGGATCCAACACCGGGGAGCTGTTTTTT. Translating it yields CASSPVGGSNTGELFF.

This clone was picked up a small number of times. The chain joins TRBV6-1 to TRBJ1-5; 7 bases agree with TRBD1. Germline V gene lookup returns CDR1 MNHNS and CDR2 SASEGT. This CDR3 has 16 amino acids. V lost 2 bases to trimming and J lost 0 bases; unmatched junction nucleotides: 4. The DNA of the CDR3 is TGTGCCAGCAGTGAAATGGGACAGTATAGCAATCAGCCCCAGCATTTT. Translating it yields CASSEMGQYSNQPQHF.

J is TRBJ1-6 and V is TRBV9; D call uncertain. Trimming stripped 3 bases from V and 7 bases from J, with 14 bases between. Germline values: CDR1 SGDLS, CDR2 YYNGEE. This CDR3 region has 15 residues. CDR3 residues: CASSAAGGSNSPLHF. For the CDR3, the DNA is TGTGCCAGCAGCGCCGCCGGAGGAAGCAATTCACCCCTCCACTTT.

The chain recombines TRBV19 with TRBJ1-1, with unresolved D. This CDR3 comprises 14 residues. The V end was cut by 5 bases, the J end by 0 bases, with 10 bases between. Germline V gene sequence: CDR1 LNHDA, CDR2 SQIVND (reference sequence). This CDR3 is CASSASVMNTEAFF. For the CDR3, the DNA is TGTGCCAGTAGTGCCAGTGTGATGAACACTGAAGCTTTCTTT.

The chain employs TRBV19 and TRBJ1-2; 7 positions match TRBD1. The CDR3 has 12 residues. CDR1 and CDR2 (germline): LNHDA, SQIVND (reference sequence). The ends lost 5 bases at V and 6 bases at J; junction bases unmatched: 3. CDR3 in amino acids: CASSETGNGYTF. The CDR3 DNA is TGTGCCAGTAGTGAGACAGGGAATGGCTACACCTTC.

This rearrangement joins TRBV5-1 to TRBJ1-2; D is possibly TRBD1 (5 bases). Germline CDR1 and CDR2: SGHRS and YFSETQ. Deletions cut 0 bases from V and 2 bases from J, with 20 bases between. The CDR3 extends over 18 amino acids. CDR3 sequence reads: CASSLVPSAKGWNYGYTF. The DNA for the CDR3 is TGCGCCAGCAGCTTGGTCCCTTCTGCGAAGGGGTGGAACTATGGCTACACCTTC.

The rearrangement joins TRBV18 to TRBJ1-2; 9 bases are shared with TRBD1. The CDR3 is made up of 16 amino acids. Trimming removed 6 bases from V and 3 bases from J; junction bases left unmatched: 11. Germline V gives CDR1 KGHSH, CDR2 LQKENI. CDR3 bases: TGTGCCAGCTCTCCCACAACAGGGGGCGCTGACTATGGCTACACCTTC. Its translation is CASSPTTGGADYGYTF.

The CDR3 sequence: CASSLGGLAGRELFF. The CDR3 coding sequence is TGTGCCAGCAGTTTGGGGGGACTAGCGGGAAGAGAGCTGTTTTTT. The rearrangement links TRBV27 to TRBJ2-2; 13 bases map to TRBD2. The CDR3 runs to 15 residues. J was trimmed by 11 bases and V by 3 bases; bases with no gene match: 6. Germline V lookup: CDR1 MNHEY, CDR2 SMNVEV (reference sequence).